The 16 T cell receptor beta chains in this list originate from one sample, sequenced in a study of blood T cell repertoires in COVID-19 (TCRdb year 2020). Library preparation used the immunoSEQ multiplex PCR assay. Here the immuneACCESS table is served through TCRdb, limited to in-frame sequences with V and J called. Missing clones are a known gap in these copies; in checked studies unresolved V genes cover under half, and the rest lacks a known reason. This sample lists about 250,000 clones; 75% to 85% were detected once. The top ten constitute approximately 4.8% of the sample. The sequencing input was peripheral blood. The receptors originated from a woman in her sixties or seventies with acute or convalescent COVID-19.

This sequence joins TRBV29-1 and TRBJ1-1; D uncertain. V was pared by 6 bases and J by 1 base, with 18 bases between. CDR1 SQVTM and CDR2 ANQGSEA come from the germline V gene. The CDR3 is made up of 15 amino acids. CDR3 in amino acids: CSVPSGRTRNTEAFF. CDR3 DNA: TGCAGCGTCCCTTCCGGCCGGACTCGGAACACTGAAGCTTTCTTT.

The genes are TRBV2 and TRBJ2-5; D gene ambiguous. With 10 bases removed from V and 6 bases from J, the gap between germline ends came to 9 bases. Germline values: CDR1 SNHLY, CDR2 FYNNEI. The CDR3 spans 10 residues. CDR3 loop: CANGGKTQYF. CDR3 bases: TGTGCCAACGGCGGAAAGACCCAGTACTTC.

The chain employs TRBV5-1 and TRBJ1-6; no clear D gene. Between the trimmed V and J ends, which lost 4 bases and 7 bases, there was a span of 9 bases. Per germline, CDR1 SGHRS and CDR2 YFSETQ. The CDR3 covers 13 residues. The DNA of the CDR3 is TGCGCCAGCAGCCCGGGGAACAATTCACCCCTCCACTTT. Translating it yields CASSPGNNSPLHF.

This rearrangement joins TRBV5-4 to TRBJ2-7; a weak D match, TRBD1 (6 bases). V was trimmed by 0 bases and J by 3 bases, leaving 19 bases between them. The CDR3 totals 17 residues. CDR1 and CDR2 (germline): SGHNT, YYREEE (reference sequence). Here the CDR3 DNA reads TGTGCCAGCAGCTTGGTCGAAAGCTGGGACATTCTCTACGAGCAGTACTTC. Translating it yields CASSLVESWDILYEQYF.

The rearrangement uses TRBV5-1 and TRBJ2-3, with D perhaps matching TRBD2 (6 bases). Trimming removed 0 bases from V and 3 bases from J, with 11 bases in between. Germline assignment: CDR1 SGHRS and CDR2 YFSETQ. The CDR3 consists of 15 residues. The DNA for the CDR3 is TGCGCCAGCAGCTTGGAAGGGACTCGGACAGATACGCAGTATTTT. Translating gives CASSLEGTRTDTQYF.

The J gene is TRBJ1-2, the V gene TRBV5-5; possibly TRBD1 for D (5 bases). From germline, CDR1 is SGHKS and CDR2 YYEKEE (reference sequence). This CDR3 has 15 amino acids. The V and J ends lost 3 bases and 0 bases respectively, with 12 bases between them. The CDR3 reads CASSYSAGANYGYTF. CDR3 in DNA: TGTGCCAGCAGCTACTCTGCGGGGGCTAACTATGGCTACACCTTC.

The V call is TRBV27, the J call TRBJ1-1; TRBD1 might be the D (6 bases). V lost 7 bases and J lost 3, with 15 bases in between. The CDR3 is 14 residues long. Germline assignment: CDR1 MNHEY and CDR2 SMNVEV (reference sequence). Here the CDR3 reads CASNKQGRHTEAFF. The CDR3 DNA reads TGTGCCAGCAATAAACAGGGAAGGCACACTGAAGCTTTCTTT.

This sequence joins TRBV28 and TRBJ1-5; a weak D match, TRBD1 (6 bases). CDR1 MDHEN and CDR2 SYDVKM come from the germline V gene. The CDR3 is 13 amino acids. The V and J ends lost 4 bases and 7 bases respectively, with 11 bases between them. CDR3 sequence: CASSYGRGQPQHF. CDR3 sequence (DNA): TGTGCCAGCAGTTACGGCAGGGGCCAGCCCCAGCATTTT.

V and J are TRBV7-2 and TRBJ2-1, with TRBD2 matching 7 bases. After removal of 1 base from V and 1 base from J, the junction contained 7 bases not matched to a gene. Germline V gives CDR1 SGHTA, CDR2 FQGNSA. This CDR3 region has 17 residues. In DNA form, the CDR3 reads TGTGCCAGCAGCTTAGGAGGTGGTAGCGGGTCCTACAATGAGCAGTTCTTC. Its protein is CASSLGGGSGSYNEQFF.

The chain links TRBV4-2 to TRBJ2-7; D is possibly TRBD1 (7 bases). The CDR3 contains 16 residues. The germline V gene has CDR1 LGHNA and CDR2 YNFKEQ. The germline V and J ends were trimmed by 0 bases and 2 bases, with 14 bases remaining between them. In DNA, the CDR3 is TGTGCCAGCAGCCAAGAACTCTCAGGGGGGACCTACGAGCAGTACTTC. Translating gives CASSQELSGGTYEQYF.

This clone was seen a few times. The gene calls are TRBV27 and TRBJ1-2, with D possibly TRBD1 on 5 matching bases. From germline, CDR1 is MNHEY and CDR2 SMNVEV (reference sequence). Trimming pared 0 bases from V and 5 bases from J, leaving 22 bases between. This CDR3 spans 18 amino acids. The CDR3 loop reads CASSLSQGTGLGIYGYTF. In DNA, the CDR3 is TGTGCCAGCAGTTTATCTCAGGGTACGGGACTGGGGATTTATGGCTACACCTTC.

CDR3 residues: CASRLGQGNYGYTF. CDR3 bases: TGTGCCAGTAGACTGGGACAGGGAAACTATGGCTACACCTTC. V is TRBV19 and J is TRBJ1-2, with 9 bases fitting TRBD1. Germline assignment: CDR1 LNHDA and CDR2 SQIVND (reference sequence). With V trimmed by 6 bases and J by 2 bases, 4 bases remained unmatched. The CDR3 length is 14 residues. Supplemented by reference TRBV19 and TRBJ1-2, the full variable domain reads DGGITQSPKYLFRKEGQNVTLSCEQNLNHDAMYWYRQDPGQGLRLIYYSQIVNDFQKGDIAEGYSVSREKKESFPLTVTSAQKNPTAFYLCASRLGQGNYGYTFGSGTRLTVV.

The chain links TRBV19 to TRBJ1-6, with D uncertain. The CDR3 runs to 16 residues. Deletions cut 5 bases from V and 9 bases from J, with 20 bases between. Germline-derived CDR1 and CDR2 are LNHDA and SQIVND (reference sequence). DNA for the CDR3: TGTGCCAGTAGTCGTCGGACTTCGGTACGCAGTTCACCCCTCCACTTT. Protein sequence: CASSRRTSVRSSPLHF.

V gene TRBV5-8 combines with J gene TRBJ2-3; D gene uncertain. CDR1 is SGHTS and CDR2 is YDEGEE in the germline V gene. This CDR3 spans 14 amino acids. V shed 2 bases and J shed 2 bases, with 9 bases lying between them. The CDR3 loop is CASSFWSHTDTQYF. CDR3 nucleotide sequence: TGTGCCAGCAGCTTCTGGAGCCACACAGATACGCAGTATTTT.

This clone occurred a few times. This chain uses TRBV4-3 with TRBJ2-5; D call uncertain. Germline V lookup: CDR1 LGHNA, CDR2 YSLEER. V dropped 1 base and J dropped 4 bases, with 13 bases sitting between them. The CDR3 totals 15 residues. As DNA, the CDR3 is TGCGCCAGCAGCCAAGGCACCCTGCAGGTAGAGACCCAGTACTTC. Its translation: CASSQGTLQVETQYF.

The chain employs TRBV27 and TRBJ1-1; no definite D call. V was pared by 6 bases and J by 3 bases, with 17 bases between. CDR3 length: 15 amino acids. Germline V gives CDR1 MNHEY, CDR2 SMNVEV (reference sequence). This CDR3 reads CASRPLQPRDTEAFF. CDR3 DNA sequence: TGTGCCAGCAGGCCCCTCCAACCCCGGGACACTGAAGCTTTCTTT.